This TCR beta chain came from a study of blood T cell repertoires in COVID-19. Looking at the study overall: Samples came from the United States, Italy and Spain, spanning acute and convalescent COVID-19. In each case, the material was cDNA or gDNA derived from T cells, B-cell-depleted T cells, or PBMCs.

The germline V and J ends were trimmed by 0 bases and 9 bases, with 15 bases remaining between them. Germline V gene data show CDR1 as LGHDT and CDR2 as YNNKEL (reference sequence). The length of the CDR3 is 16 residues. Original analysis: Estimates of nucleated cell counts were drawn from the amplification of reference gene primers. Profiled with immunoSEQ multiplex PCR; TCRdb holds only in-frame clones, not every one. The V and J calls and clone size were taken over from that table, and D and trimming were inferred from the DNA. Of more than 85,000 clones in the sample, roughly 82% were seen once. The TCR was taken from a woman in her sixties with acute or convalescent COVID-19. The chain joins TRBV3-1 (or the pseudogene TRBV3-2) to TRBJ1-6; no clear D. Sequencing was done on a sample of peripheral blood. The CDR3 DNA reads TGTGCCAGCAGCCAAGATCTCCCCGTTACTCCTTCACCCCTCCACTTT. Residues: CASSQDLPVTPSPLHF.